A few counts support the clone carrying this T cell receptor beta chain. Its antigen is undetermined. There are 14 residues in the CDR3. Per the germline V gene, CDR1 is SGHTA and CDR2 is FQGTGA. The V end lost 6 bases, the J end lost 4 bases, and 14 bases lay between the germline ends. These data belong to a study of CD8+ T cells in alopecia areata. Study overall: Treatment ran 6 to 18 months, with 6 months of follow-up afterward. The SALT score measured affected scalp surface percentage in treated patients. Study-wide findings and caveats: In blood and scalp, many expanded lesional clones persisted during tofacitinib. Tofacitinib yielded significantly lower scalp clonality and fewer expanded CD8+ clones among the top 100.

The treatment is: oral pan-JAK inhibitor, 5-10 mg twice daily. Reverse transcription of extracted RNA yielded cDNA, which provided the sequencing template. The repertoire was sequenced with immunoSEQ multiplex PCR; TCRdb's copy has only in-frame clones and lacks some. Of about 180,000 clones listed, 40% to 65% are singletons. The sequencing used CD8+ T cells sorted from blood, collected around week 54, from a patient treated with tofacitinib. This clonotype was sampled from a human donor with alopecia areata. V gene TRBV7-3 combines with J gene TRBJ2-3; no firm D call. DNA of the CDR3: TGTGCCAGCAGTTTCGGGCCAGCCCCAGATACGCAGTATTTT. This sequence encodes CASSFGPAPDTQYF.